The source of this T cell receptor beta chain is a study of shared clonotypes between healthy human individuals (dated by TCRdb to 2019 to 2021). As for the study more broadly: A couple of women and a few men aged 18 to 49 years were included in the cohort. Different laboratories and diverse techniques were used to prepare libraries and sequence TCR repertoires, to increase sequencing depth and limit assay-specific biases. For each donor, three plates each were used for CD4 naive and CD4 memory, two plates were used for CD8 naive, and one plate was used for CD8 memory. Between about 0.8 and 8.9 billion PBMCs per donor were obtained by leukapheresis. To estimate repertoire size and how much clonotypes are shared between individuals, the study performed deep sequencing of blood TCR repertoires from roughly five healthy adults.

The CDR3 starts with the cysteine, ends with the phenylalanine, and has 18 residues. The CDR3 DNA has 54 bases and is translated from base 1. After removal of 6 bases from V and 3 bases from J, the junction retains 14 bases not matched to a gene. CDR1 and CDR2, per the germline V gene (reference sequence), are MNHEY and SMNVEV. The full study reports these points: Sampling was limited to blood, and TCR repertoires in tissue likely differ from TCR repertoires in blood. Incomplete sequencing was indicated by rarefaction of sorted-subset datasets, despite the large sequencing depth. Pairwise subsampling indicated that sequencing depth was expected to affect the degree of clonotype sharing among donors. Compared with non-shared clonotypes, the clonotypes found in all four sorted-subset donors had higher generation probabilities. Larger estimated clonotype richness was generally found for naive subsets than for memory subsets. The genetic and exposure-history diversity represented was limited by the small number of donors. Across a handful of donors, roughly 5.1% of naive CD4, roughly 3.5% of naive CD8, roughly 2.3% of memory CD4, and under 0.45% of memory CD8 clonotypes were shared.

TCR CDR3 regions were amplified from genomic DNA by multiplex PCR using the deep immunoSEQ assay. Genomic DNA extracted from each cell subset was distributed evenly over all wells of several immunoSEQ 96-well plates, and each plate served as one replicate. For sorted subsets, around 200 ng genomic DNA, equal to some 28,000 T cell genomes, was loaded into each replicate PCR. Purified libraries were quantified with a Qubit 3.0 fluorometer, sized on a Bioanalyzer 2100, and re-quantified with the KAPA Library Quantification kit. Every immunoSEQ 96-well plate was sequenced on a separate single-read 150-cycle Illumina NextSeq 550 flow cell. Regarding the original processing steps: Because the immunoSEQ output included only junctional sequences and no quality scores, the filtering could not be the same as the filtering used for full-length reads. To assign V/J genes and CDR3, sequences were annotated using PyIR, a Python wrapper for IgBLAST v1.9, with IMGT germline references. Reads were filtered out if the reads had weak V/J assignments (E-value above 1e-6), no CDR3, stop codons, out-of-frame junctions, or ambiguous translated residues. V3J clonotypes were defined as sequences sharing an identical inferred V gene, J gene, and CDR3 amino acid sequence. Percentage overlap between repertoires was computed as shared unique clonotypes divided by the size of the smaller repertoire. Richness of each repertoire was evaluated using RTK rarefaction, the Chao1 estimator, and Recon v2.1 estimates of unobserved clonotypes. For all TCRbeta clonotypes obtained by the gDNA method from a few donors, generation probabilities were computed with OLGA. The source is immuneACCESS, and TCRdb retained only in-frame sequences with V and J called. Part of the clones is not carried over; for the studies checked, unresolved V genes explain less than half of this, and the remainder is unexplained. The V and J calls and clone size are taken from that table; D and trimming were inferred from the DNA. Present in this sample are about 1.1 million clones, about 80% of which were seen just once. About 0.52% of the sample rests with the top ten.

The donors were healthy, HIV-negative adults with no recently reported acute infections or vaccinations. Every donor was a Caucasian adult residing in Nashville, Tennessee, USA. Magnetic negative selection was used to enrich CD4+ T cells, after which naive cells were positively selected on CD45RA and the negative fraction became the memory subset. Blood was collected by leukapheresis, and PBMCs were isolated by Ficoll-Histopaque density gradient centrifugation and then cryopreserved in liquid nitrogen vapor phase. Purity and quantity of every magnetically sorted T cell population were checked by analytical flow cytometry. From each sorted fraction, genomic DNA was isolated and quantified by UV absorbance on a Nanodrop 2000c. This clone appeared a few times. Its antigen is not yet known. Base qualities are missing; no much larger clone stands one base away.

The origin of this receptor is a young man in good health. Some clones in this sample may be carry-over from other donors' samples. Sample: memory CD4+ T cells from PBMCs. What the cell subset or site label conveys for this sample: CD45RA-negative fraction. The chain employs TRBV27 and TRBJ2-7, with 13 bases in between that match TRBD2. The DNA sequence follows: TGTGCCAGCAGCCGCCGTGGACTAGCGGGAGTAGACAGCTACGAGCAGTACTTC. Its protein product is CASSRRGLAGVDSYEQYF.